The 16 T cell receptor beta chains presented below share a single source sample, sequenced in a study of shared clonotypes between healthy human individuals. Clones were read by immunoSEQ multiplex PCR, and TCRdb kept only the in-frame ones, dropping some. Among some 2,500,000 clones listed, approximately 93% were seen once. Sequencing input: naive CD4+ T cells from PBMCs. Subset here: CD45RA+ positively selected. These receptors came from a man aged 18 to 29 in good health. Some clones in this sample may be carry-over from other donors' samples.

This clone was seen only a few times. This rearrangement joins TRBV28 to TRBJ2-5; no definite D call. This CDR3 contains 10 residues. Germline V CDR1 and CDR2: MDHEN, SYDVKM. V lost 5 bases, J lost 13 bases, and 11 bases lay in between. CDR3 nucleotide sequence: TGTGCCAGCAGTATCCCCCCAAGGTACTTC. It encodes CASSIPPRYF. The variable domain in full, completed from reference TRBV28 and TRBJ2-5, reads DVKVTQSSRYLVKRTGEKVFLECVQDMDHENMFWYRQDPGLGLRLIYFSYDVKMKEKGDIPEGYSVSREKKERFSLILESASTNQTSMYLCASSIPPRYFGPGTRLLVL.

V and J are TRBV9 and TRBJ2-7; D unclear. The length of the CDR3 is 14 residues. V was pared by 4 bases and J by 3 bases, with 14 bases between. CDR1 is SGDLS and CDR2 is YYNGEE in the germline V gene. CDR3 amino acids: CASSPTNMGYEQYF. As DNA, the CDR3 is TGTGCCAGCAGCCCCACCAACATGGGCTACGAGCAGTACTTC.

This clone was detected once. The rearrangement links TRBV6-5 to TRBJ2-7; 10 bases match TRBD2. Germline loops: CDR1 MNHEY, CDR2 SVGAGI. Trimming at V came to 0 bases and at J to 3 bases, leaving 2 bases not matched to a gene. The CDR3 is 15 residues long. The CDR3 protein is CASSYSGLAVYEQYF. The CDR3 DNA reads as TGTGCCAGCAGTTACTCCGGACTAGCGGTCTACGAGCAGTACTTC.

V gene TRBV5-1 combines with J gene TRBJ2-7, with no clear D. CDR3 size: 11 residues. V lost 3 bases and J lost 7, with 8 bases in between. Per the germline V gene, CDR1 is SGHRS and CDR2 is YFSETQ. CDR3 sequence (DNA): TGCGCCAGCAGCTCCAACTGGGAGCAGTACTTC. Translated: CASSSNWEQYF.

The CDR3 sequence is CASKLGGTNYGYTF. In DNA, the CDR3 is TGTGCCAGCAAGCTCGGGGGCACTAACTATGGCTACACCTTC. The genes are TRBV28 and TRBJ1-2, with D perhaps TRBD1 (6 bases). V was pared by 7 bases and J by 0 bases, with 12 bases between. CDR1 and CDR2 from the germline V gene are MDHEN and SYDVKM. The CDR3 runs to 14 residues.

The chain has TRBV29-1 and TRBJ2-2; 7 nucleotides agree with TRBD2. CDR3 length: 17 amino acids. V was clipped by 4 bases and J by 6 bases; unmatched bases: 17. Per germline, CDR1 SQVTM and CDR2 ANQGSEA. The CDR3, as DNA: TGCAGCGTTGGAGTGGCTAGCGGCACCCTACTTCCCGGGGAGCTGTTTTTT. Encoded protein: CSVGVASGTLLPGELFF.

This clone occurred once. This chain links TRBV30 with TRBJ2-2, with 8 bases that match TRBD1. Germline CDR1 and CDR2: GTSNPN and SVGIG (reference sequence). This CDR3 comprises 15 residues. After removal of 5 bases from V and 6 bases from J, the junction contained 11 bases not matched to a gene. The CDR3 sequence: CAWRRGQGGAGELFF. The CDR3 nucleotides are TGTGCCTGGCGGAGAGGACAGGGAGGCGCCGGGGAGCTGTTTTTT.

Concerning this clone: Other DNA sequences in the sample encode the same CDR3. The chain recombines TRBV18 with TRBJ2-3; a weak D match, TRBD2 (5 bases). Germline loops: CDR1 KGHSH, CDR2 LQKENI. Trimming cost V 4 bases and J 0 bases, with 11 bases left between them. The CDR3 is made up of 15 amino acids. The DNA for the CDR3 is TGTGCCAGCTCACTACTAGGACCTAGCACAGATACGCAGTATTTT. Protein product: CASSLLGPSTDTQYF.

The gene calls are TRBV6-1 and TRBJ2-5; D is unclear. With 8 bases removed from V and 7 bases from J, the gap between germline ends came to 11 bases. Germline V lookup: CDR1 MNHNS, CDR2 SASEGT. This CDR3 contains 11 residues. CDR3 region: CASRLSATQYF. Here the CDR3 DNA reads TGTGCCAGCCGCCTTTCCGCGACCCAGTACTTC.

The V and J genes are TRBV27 and TRBJ1-2, with D tentatively TRBD1 (5 bases). Trimming shortened V by 1 base and J by 4 bases, and 16 bases separated the two germline ends. CDR1 is MNHEY and CDR2 is SMNVEV in the germline V gene (reference sequence). The CDR3 contains 16 residues. CDR3 nucleotides: TGTGCCAGCAGTTTATTCCCCCAGGGATTTACCTATGGCTACACCTTC. Amino acids: CASSLFPQGFTYGYTF.

This clone occurred a few times. The chain couples TRBV18 to TRBJ1-1; tentative D call: TRBD1 (6 bases). V dropped 8 bases and J dropped 4 bases, with 17 bases sitting between them. This CDR3 is 14 amino acids long. Germline CDR1 KGHSH, CDR2 LQKENI. CDR3 nucleotides: TGTGCCAGCAAGCCAGGGGTTGGGGGCACTGAAGCTTTCTTT. It is translated as CASKPGVGGTEAFF.

Remarks on this clone: Other DNA sequences in the same sample also yield this CDR3. The chain employs TRBV28 and TRBJ1-1; D is unresolved. V dropped 6 bases and J dropped 0 bases, with 5 bases sitting between them. The CDR3 runs to 12 residues. Germline V gene lookup returns CDR1 MDHEN and CDR2 SYDVKM. The CDR3 coding sequence is TGTGCCAGCAGATTACTGAACACTGAAGCTTTCTTT. It is translated as CASRLLNTEAFF.

The V and J genes are TRBV14 and TRBJ2-7; 10 nucleotides align to TRBD2. V lost 1 base, J lost 3 bases, and 15 bases stayed unmatched. Germline V gene data show CDR1 as SGHDN and CDR2 as FVKESK. The CDR3 extends over 19 amino acids. CDR3 in DNA: TGTGCCAGCAGCCAAGGCTTACTTCGGACTAGCGGAGTTAACTACGAGCAGTACTTC. This codes for CASSQGLLRTSGVNYEQYF. The whole variable domain, remainder taken from reference TRBV14 and TRBJ2-7, is EAGVTQFPSHSVIEKGQTVTLRCDPISGHDNLYWYRRVMGKEIKFLLHFVKESKQDESGMPNNRFLAERTGGTYSTLKVQPAELEDSGVYFCASSQGLLRTSGVNYEQYFGPGTRLTVT.

Of note for this clone: The sample holds other DNA sequences that translate to the same CDR3. This chain uses TRBV5-1 with TRBJ2-3; a weak D match, TRBD2 (6 bases). CDR3 length: 14 residues. The V and J ends lost 0 bases and 6 bases respectively, with 11 bases between them. Germline values: CDR1 SGHRS, CDR2 YFSETQ. The DNA for the CDR3 is TGCGCCAGCAGCTTGGTGTTGGCGGGGGATACGCAGTATTTT. This codes for CASSLVLAGDTQYF.

This sequence joins TRBV4-2 and TRBJ2-5, with D possibly matching TRBD2 (7 bases). Germline CDR1 LGHNA, CDR2 YNFKEQ. This CDR3 is 17 amino acids long. The V gene lost 2 bases and the J gene lost 5 bases, with 21 bases spanning the gap. CDR3: CASSQQKGGGPGETQYF. The CDR3 DNA follows: TGTGCCAGCAGCCAACAAAAGGGGGGAGGGCCGGGGGAGACCCAGTACTTC.

This rearrangement joins TRBV7-2 to TRBJ2-5; no clear D. The V gene's germline CDR1 is SGHTA and CDR2 FQGNSA. V lost 3 bases to trimming and J lost 3 bases, with 8 bases between them. CDR3 length: 13 residues. The CDR3 loop is CASSLFTEETQYF. DNA of the CDR3: TGTGCCAGCAGCTTGTTCACGGAAGAGACCCAGTACTTC. The full variable domain, in which reference TRBV7-2 and TRBJ2-5 provide the parts outside the CDR3, is GAGVSQSPSNKVTEKGKDVELRCDPISGHTALYWYRQSLGQGLEFLIYFQGNSAPDKSGLPSDRFSAERTGGSVSTLTIQRTQQEDSAVYLCASSLFTEETQYFGPGTRLLVL.